Presented here are 26 T cell receptor beta chains from one specimen sequenced in a study of beta chain features in type 1 diabetes. cDNA synthesis used the whole RNA isolate, giving expressed TCRB sequences. Data came from immunoSEQ multiplex PCR; TCRdb stores just in-frame clones and leaves some out. The table lists 600,000 to 700,000 clones, approximately 13% of them singletons. Which antigens these TCRs recognize remains unknown. Study-wide results and limits: Shortening of TCRB CDR3s, moderate but significant, appeared in all four CD4+ subsets of Type 1 diabetes patients.

What was sequenced was naive CD4+ T cells from blood. Receptors originate from a man in his thirties or forties with type 1 diabetes.

The chain uses TRBV5-6 and TRBJ1-4; no reliable D call. V lost 1 base and J lost 8, with 3 bases in between. In germline, CDR1 is SGHDT, CDR2 YYEEEE. The CDR3 totals 11 residues. The chain's CDR3 is CASSLREKLFF. The CDR3 DNA is TGTGCCAGCAGCTTGAGAGAAAAACTGTTTTTT.

This clone was recorded a few times. V usage is TRBV6-1 and J usage is TRBJ1-5; 8 positions agree with TRBD1. This CDR3 comprises 13 residues. After removal of 6 bases from V and 7 bases from J, the junction contained 5 bases not matched to a gene. Germline CDR1 and CDR2: MNHNS and SASEGT. CDR3 bases: TGTGCCAGCAGGACAGGGGTCGGGCAGCCCCAGCATTTT. It is translated as CASRTGVGQPQHF.

The table lists this clone with a few counts. The genes are TRBV29-1 and TRBJ1-5; TRBD1 might be the D (5 bases). With 5 bases removed from V and 0 bases from J, the gap between germline ends came to 11 bases. Germline lookup yields CDR1 SQVTM and CDR2 ANQGSEA. The CDR3 sequence is 14 residues long. The CDR3 region is CSVTEGNSNQPQHF. The CDR3 nucleotides are TGCAGCGTTACAGAGGGGAATAGCAATCAGCCCCAGCATTTT.

The chain links TRBV10-3 to TRBJ2-7; 13 positions agree with TRBD2. Germline values: CDR1 ENHRY, CDR2 SYGVKD. Unmatched junction bases numbered 1, after V lost 3 bases and J lost 5 bases. The CDR3 spans 14 residues. DNA for the CDR3: TGTGCCATCAGTGACGGACTAGCGGGGGACGAGCAGTACTTC. It specifies CAISDGLAGDEQYF.

The rearrangement joins TRBV19 to TRBJ1-4; 10 nucleotides align to TRBD1. Germline CDR1 and CDR2: LNHDA and SQIVND (reference sequence). CDR3 length: 15 amino acids. After removal of 8 bases from V and 8 bases from J, the junction contained 11 bases not matched to a gene. CDR3 sequence (DNA): TGTGCCAGTGGCTTCGGGACAGGGGTTCGCGAAAAACTGTTTTTT. Its translation is CASGFGTGVREKLFF.

This clone came up a few times. The chain carries TRBV6-5 and TRBJ2-3; D is perhaps TRBD2 (6 bases). The CDR3 totals 12 residues. V lost 8 bases and J lost 5, with 11 bases in between. The germline gives CDR1 MNHEY, CDR2 SVGAGI. CDR3: CASGREKDTQYF. The CDR3 DNA reads TGTGCCAGCGGTCGGGAGAAAGATACGCAGTATTTT.

For this clone: Other DNA sequences in the same sample also yield this CDR3. The V gene is TRBV6-5, the J gene TRBJ1-3, with a tentative D call TRBD1 (5 bases). The CDR3 spans 12 residues. Per germline, CDR1 MNHEY and CDR2 SVGAGI. Trimming took 6 bases from V and 4 from J, leaving 7 bases between them. The CDR3 region is CASRGPGNTIYF. DNA for the CDR3: TGTGCCAGCAGGGGGCCGGGAAACACCATATATTTT.

Turning to this clone: Different DNA sequences within this sample yield the same CDR3. The CDR3, as DNA: TGTGCCAGCTCTCCCGGGGGGAACTATGGCTACACCTTC. Its translation: CASSPGGNYGYTF. The V and J genes are TRBV9 and TRBJ1-2; a weak D match, TRBD1 (5 bases). The CDR3 has 13 residues. Deletions cut 7 bases from V and 2 bases from J, with 12 bases between. CDR1 SGDLS and CDR2 YYNGEE come from the germline V gene. The whole variable domain, remainder taken from reference TRBV9 and TRBJ1-2, is DSGVTQTPKHLITATGQRVTLRCSPRSGDLSVYWYQQSLDQGLQFLIQYYNGEERAKGNILERFSAQQFPDLHSELNLSSLELGDSALYFCASSPGGNYGYTFGSGTRLTVV.

This clone was counted a few times. This chain uses TRBV7-9 with TRBJ1-6; D remains ambiguous. The CDR3 loop spans 14 amino acids. CDR1 is SEHNR, CDR2 FQNEAQ, per germline (reference sequence). V lost 1 base, J lost 7 bases, and 8 bases lay in between. CDR3 sequence: CASSLGAGNSPLHF. The CDR3 DNA sequence: TGTGCCAGCAGCTTAGGGGCAGGCAATTCACCCCTCCACTTT. Full variable domain (outside the CDR3, taken from reference TRBV7-9 and TRBJ1-6): DTGVSQNPRHKITKRGQNVTFRCDPISEHNRLYWYRQTLGQGPEFLTYFQNEAQLEKSRLLSDRFSAERPKGSFSTLEIQRTEQGDSAMYLCASSLGAGNSPLHFGNGTRLTVT.

This chain connects TRBV30 to TRBJ1-2; 11 bases agree with TRBD1. The CDR3 sequence is 14 residues long. J was trimmed by 3 bases and V by 3 bases; bases with no gene match: 3. CDR1 and CDR2 (germline): GTSNPN, SVGIG (reference sequence). The CDR3: CAWSPGQGDYGYTF. The CDR3 bases are TGTGCCTGGAGCCCGGGACAGGGGGACTATGGCTACACCTTC.

This clone was counted only a few times. This chain's CDR3 is CASRDEGRDIQYF. DNA for the CDR3: TGTGCCAGCAGGGATGAGGGGCGGGACATTCAGTACTTC. This chain links TRBV2 with TRBJ2-4; D may be TRBD1 or TRBD2 (5 bases each). Trimming removed 6 bases from V and 8 bases from J, with 14 bases in between. This CDR3 has 13 amino acids. Germline loops: CDR1 SNHLY, CDR2 FYNNEI.

The gene calls are TRBV27 and TRBJ2-7; tentative D call: TRBD1 (5 bases). In germline, CDR1 is MNHEY, CDR2 SMNVEV (reference sequence). The CDR3 length is 19 residues. V was trimmed by 2 bases and J by 1 base, leaving 24 bases between them. As DNA, the CDR3 is TGTGCCAGCAGTTTAGGGGCTTGTTGGCACCTAACCGCTTCCTACGAGCAGTACTTC. Amino acid sequence: CASSLGACWHLTASYEQYF.

J is TRBJ2-7 and V is TRBV4-3; a weak D match, TRBD2 (5 bases). The germline V gene has CDR1 LGHNA and CDR2 YSLEER. The CDR3 has 15 residues. Trimming stripped 0 bases from V and 6 bases from J, with 15 bases between. The CDR3 sequence: CASSQDLRETGEQYF. CDR3 nucleotides: TGCGCCAGCAGCCAAGATCTAAGGGAGACGGGCGAGCAGTACTTC.

J is TRBJ1-2 and V is TRBV19; D might be TRBD1 (5 bases). In germline, CDR1 is LNHDA, CDR2 SQIVND (reference sequence). V was cut by 5 bases and J by 5 bases, with 9 bases left in between. The CDR3 runs to 12 residues. The CDR3 region is CASSPGTYGYTF. The CDR3 DNA sequence: TGTGCCAGTAGTCCGGGGACGTATGGCTACACCTTC.

This clone came up a few times. The chain has TRBV4-3 and TRBJ1-3; D ambiguous. CDR3 length: 13 amino acids. Germline CDR1 is LGHNA and CDR2 is YSLEER. Trimming removed 2 bases from V and 7 bases from J, with 9 bases in between. Written as DNA, the CDR3 is TGCGCCAGCAGCCAACAATTAGGGAACACCATATATTTT. It encodes CASSQQLGNTIYF.

The V and J genes are TRBV2 and TRBJ2-3; 9 bases map to TRBD2. The V segment lost 6 bases and the J segment 2 bases; nucleotides outside the gene matches: 3. CDR1 SNHLY and CDR2 FYNNEI come from the germline V gene. The CDR3 spans 14 residues. This CDR3 is CASRAGGYTDTQYF. DNA of the CDR3: TGTGCCAGCAGAGCGGGGGGCTACACAGATACGCAGTATTTT.

The chain uses TRBV30 and TRBJ2-5, with 7 bases that match TRBD2. Germline CDR1 is GTSNPN and CDR2 is SVGIG (reference sequence). The CDR3 extends over 14 amino acids. J was trimmed by 8 bases and V by 5 bases; bases with no gene match: 14. The chain's CDR3 is CAWGLRGGKGTQYF. CDR3 bases: TGTGCCTGGGGGCTTCGCGGGGGTAAGGGAACCCAGTACTTC.

In nucleotides, the CDR3 is TGTGCCAGCAGATCAGGCCCGGCAAATTACAATGAGCAGTTCTTC. Its translation: CASRSGPANYNEQFF. The chain links TRBV2 to TRBJ2-1, with no clear D. CDR3 length: 15 amino acids. Germline-derived CDR1 and CDR2 are SNHLY and FYNNEI. With 6 bases removed from V and 4 bases from J, the gap between germline ends came to 16 bases.

This clone has only a few counts. The V gene is TRBV10-3, the J gene TRBJ2-1; 11 bases are a match to TRBD1. CDR1 ENHRY and CDR2 SYGVKD come from the germline V gene. The CDR3 loop spans 14 amino acids. The V segment lost 7 bases and the J segment 3 bases; nucleotides outside the gene matches: 2. CDR3 in DNA: TGTGCCATCACAGGGACAGGGGGCTACAATGAGCAGTTCTTC. This sequence encodes CAITGTGGYNEQFF.

Only a few counts were recorded for this clone. The chain uses TRBV5-6 and TRBJ2-3; 7 positions agree with TRBD1. There are 14 residues in the CDR3. Losses at the gene ends were 4 bases for V and 2 bases for J; bases not matched to a gene: 4. Germline V lookup: CDR1 SGHDT, CDR2 YYEEEE. The CDR3 loop reads CASSPGTVTDTQYF. CDR3 nucleotides: TGTGCCAGCAGCCCGGGGACAGTCACAGATACGCAGTATTTT.

The CDR3 loop is CASSRTGDYNEQFF. The CDR3, as DNA: TGTGCCAGCAGCCGGACCGGGGACTACAATGAGCAGTTCTTC. The V gene is TRBV6-5, the J gene TRBJ2-1; perhaps TRBD2 as D (5 bases). The CDR3 has 14 amino acids. The germline gives CDR1 MNHEY, CDR2 SVGAGI. V was shortened by 6 bases and J by 3 bases, with 12 bases between the two germline ends.

The chain is built from TRBV5-4 and TRBJ1-2; TRBD1 matches 9 bases. The CDR3 extends over 16 amino acids. The germline gives CDR1 SGHNT, CDR2 YYREEE (reference sequence). V lost 4 bases, J lost 4 bases, and 11 bases stayed unmatched. CDR3 sequence (DNA): TGTGCCAGCAGCCTCCGGGACAGGGTCTTGGTCTATGGCTACACCTTC. Amino acids: CASSLRDRVLVYGYTF.

The chain recombines TRBV2 with TRBJ2-3; D is perhaps TRBD1 (5 bases). The V gene's germline CDR1 is SNHLY and CDR2 FYNNEI. The CDR3 has 16 amino acids. V was cut by 3 bases and J by 4 bases, with 17 bases left in between. CDR3 nucleotide sequence: TGTGCCAGCAGTGAGGAAGGACACCGGTGGCCAGATACGCAGTATTTT. This gives the protein CASSEEGHRWPDTQYF.

As for this clone: Other DNA sequences of this sample code for an identical CDR3. The chain carries TRBV9 and TRBJ2-6; possible D gene TRBD2, 5 bases. The V gene lost 0 bases and the J gene lost 0 bases, with 7 bases spanning the gap. In germline, CDR1 is SGDLS, CDR2 YYNGEE. There are 16 residues in the CDR3. Written as DNA, the CDR3 is TGTGCCAGCAGCGTAGTAAGCGGCTCTGGGGCCAACGTCCTGACTTTC. Its translation: CASSVVSGSGANVLTF.

Only a few counts were recorded for this clone. The CDR3: CASSILQQYDPDSNQPQHF. In DNA form, the CDR3 reads TGTGCCAGTAGTATTCTCCAGCAGTACGATCCTGATAGCAATCAGCCCCAGCATTTT. The chain couples TRBV19 to TRBJ1-5; no reliable D call. Germline loops: CDR1 LNHDA, CDR2 SQIVND (reference sequence). The CDR3 length is 19 residues. V lost 3 bases and J 0 bases, leaving 21 bases between the germline ends.

This clone was observed a handful of times. The rearrangement uses TRBV4-1 and TRBJ1-6, with D unresolved. CDR1 MGHRA and CDR2 YSYEKL come from the germline V gene. The CDR3 totals 15 residues. Trimming shortened V by 3 bases and J by 7 bases, and 13 bases separated the two germline ends. CDR3 nucleotides: TGCGCCAGCAGCCATTTAGGCGGGAAAAATTCACCCCTCCACTTT. It specifies CASSHLGGKNSPLHF.